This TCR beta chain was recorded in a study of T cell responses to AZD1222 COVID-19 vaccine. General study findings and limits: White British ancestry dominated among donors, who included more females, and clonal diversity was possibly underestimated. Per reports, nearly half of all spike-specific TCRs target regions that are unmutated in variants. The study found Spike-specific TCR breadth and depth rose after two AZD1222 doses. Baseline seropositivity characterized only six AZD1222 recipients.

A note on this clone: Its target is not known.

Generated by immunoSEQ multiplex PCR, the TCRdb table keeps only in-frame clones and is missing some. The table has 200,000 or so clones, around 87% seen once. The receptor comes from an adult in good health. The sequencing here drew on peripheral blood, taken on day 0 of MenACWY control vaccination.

In nucleotides, the CDR3 is TGTGCCAGCAGCGCTATATTGGTAGGGAATCAGCCCCAGCATTTT. Translated: CASSAILVGNQPQHF. This sequence joins TRBV2 and TRBJ1-5; D not certain. The CDR3 length is 15 residues. Per germline, CDR1 SNHLY and CDR2 FYNNEI. The V gene lost 6 bases and the J gene lost 4 bases, with 16 bases spanning the gap.